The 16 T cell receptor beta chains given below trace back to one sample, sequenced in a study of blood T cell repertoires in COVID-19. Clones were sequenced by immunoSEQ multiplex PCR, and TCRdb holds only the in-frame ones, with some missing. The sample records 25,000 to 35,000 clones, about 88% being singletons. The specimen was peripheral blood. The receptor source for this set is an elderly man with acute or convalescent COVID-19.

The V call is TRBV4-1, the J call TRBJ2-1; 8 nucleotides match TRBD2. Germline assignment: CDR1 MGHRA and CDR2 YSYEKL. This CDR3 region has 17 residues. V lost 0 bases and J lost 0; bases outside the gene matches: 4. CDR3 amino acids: CASSQEGSGSSYNEQFF. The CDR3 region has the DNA TGCGCCAGCAGCCAAGAGGGAAGCGGGAGCTCCTACAATGAGCAGTTCTTC.

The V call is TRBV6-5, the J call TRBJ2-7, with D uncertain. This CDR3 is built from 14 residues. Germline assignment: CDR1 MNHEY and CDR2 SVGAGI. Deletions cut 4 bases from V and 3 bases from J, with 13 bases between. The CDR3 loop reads CASSSLLEDYEQYF. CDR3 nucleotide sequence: TGTGCCAGCAGTTCCCTACTTGAAGACTACGAGCAGTACTTC.

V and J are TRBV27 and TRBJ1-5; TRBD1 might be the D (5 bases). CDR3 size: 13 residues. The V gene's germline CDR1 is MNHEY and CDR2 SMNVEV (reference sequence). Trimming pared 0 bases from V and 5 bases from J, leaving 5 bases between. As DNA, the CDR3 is TGTGCCAGCAGTTTATCCAGGGATCAGCCCCAGCATTTT. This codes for CASSLSRDQPQHF.

CDR3 sequence (DNA): TGTGCCAGCTCACCGGACAGCCAATACGAGCAGTACTTC. Protein sequence: CASSPDSQYEQYF. The genes are TRBV18 and TRBJ2-7; weak D call: TRBD1 (6 bases). Germline loops: CDR1 KGHSH, CDR2 LQKENI. The CDR3 covers 13 residues. Trimming took 3 bases from V and 4 from J, leaving 10 bases between them.

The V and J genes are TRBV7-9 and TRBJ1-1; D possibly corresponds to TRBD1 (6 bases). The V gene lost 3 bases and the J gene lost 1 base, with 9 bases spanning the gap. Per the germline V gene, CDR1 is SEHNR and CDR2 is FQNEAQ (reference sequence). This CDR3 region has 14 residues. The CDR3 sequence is CASSLETGNTEAFF. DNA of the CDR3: TGTGCCAGCAGCTTGGAGACAGGGAACACTGAAGCTTTCTTT.

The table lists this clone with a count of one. The CDR3 is CASSEGQANNSPLHF. CDR3 coding DNA: TGTGCCAGCAGTGAGGGACAGGCTAATAATTCACCCCTCCACTTT. The chain joins TRBV6-1 to TRBJ1-6; TRBD1 matches at 8 bases. CDR1 and CDR2 (germline): MNHNS, SASEGT. V lost 3 bases to trimming and J lost 5 bases; unmatched junction nucleotides: 3. This CDR3 is 15 amino acids long.

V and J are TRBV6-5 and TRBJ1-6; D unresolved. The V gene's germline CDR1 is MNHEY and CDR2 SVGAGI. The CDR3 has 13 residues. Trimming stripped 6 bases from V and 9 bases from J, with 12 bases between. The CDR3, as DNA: TGTGCCAGCAGGCGGGGTGAGTCTTCACCCCTCCACTTT. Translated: CASRRGESSPLHF.

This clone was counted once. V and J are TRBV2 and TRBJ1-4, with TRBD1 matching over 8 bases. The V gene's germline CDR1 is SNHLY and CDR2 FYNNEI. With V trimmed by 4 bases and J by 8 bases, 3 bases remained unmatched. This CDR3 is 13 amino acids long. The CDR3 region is CASSGRGLEKLFF. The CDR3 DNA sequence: TGTGCCAGCAGTGGCAGGGGGCTGGAAAAACTGTTTTTT.

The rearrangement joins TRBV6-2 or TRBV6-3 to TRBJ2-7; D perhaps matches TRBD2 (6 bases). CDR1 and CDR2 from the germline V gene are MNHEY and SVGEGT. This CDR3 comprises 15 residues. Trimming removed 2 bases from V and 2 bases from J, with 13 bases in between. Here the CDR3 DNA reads TGTGCCAGCAGTTACGGATCAGGAGGGGCCTACGAGCAGTACTTC. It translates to CASSYGSGGAYEQYF.

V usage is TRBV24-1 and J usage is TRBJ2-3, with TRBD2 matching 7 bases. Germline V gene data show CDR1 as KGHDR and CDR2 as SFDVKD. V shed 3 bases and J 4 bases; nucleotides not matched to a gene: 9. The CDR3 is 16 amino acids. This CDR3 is CATSDPRRAGADTQYF. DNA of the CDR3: TGTGCCACCAGTGATCCCAGGAGGGCGGGAGCAGATACGCAGTATTTT.

CDR3 coding DNA: TGTGCCAGCACCCCCGGGGCTAGCGGGAGCACGCAGTATTTT. Its protein is CASTPGASGSTQYF. V and J are TRBV9 and TRBJ2-3, with TRBD2 identical over 10 bases. Looked up from germline, CDR1 is SGDLS and CDR2 is YYNGEE. The CDR3 runs to 14 residues. V shed 6 bases and J 9 bases; nucleotides not matched to a gene: 10.

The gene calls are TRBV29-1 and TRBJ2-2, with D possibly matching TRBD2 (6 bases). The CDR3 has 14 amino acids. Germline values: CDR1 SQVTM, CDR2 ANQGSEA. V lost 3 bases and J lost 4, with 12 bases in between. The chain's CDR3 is CSVDGGIGTGELFF. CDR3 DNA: TGCAGCGTTGATGGAGGGATAGGCACCGGGGAGCTGTTTTTT.

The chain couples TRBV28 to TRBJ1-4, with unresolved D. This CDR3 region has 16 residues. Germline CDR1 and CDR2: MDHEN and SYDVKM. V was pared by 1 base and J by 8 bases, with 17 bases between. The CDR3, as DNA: TGTGCCAGCAGTTTATCCTCCTTGACTGTCCGCGAAAAACTGTTTTTT. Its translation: CASSLSSLTVREKLFF. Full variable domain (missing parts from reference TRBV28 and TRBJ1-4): DVKVTQSSRYLVKRTGEKVFLECVQDMDHENMFWYRQDPGLGLRLIYFSYDVKMKEKGDIPEGYSVSREKKERFSLILESASTNQTSMYLCASSLSSLTVREKLFFGSGTQLSVL.

DNA for the CDR3: TGTGCCAGCAGTTACGGGGACAGTTCGAACACTGAAGCTTTCTTT. It codes for CASSYGDSSNTEAFF. The chain links TRBV6-6 to TRBJ1-1, with 7 bases fitting TRBD1. The CDR3 consists of 15 residues. The germline V gene encodes CDR1 MNHNY and CDR2 SVGAGI (reference sequence). The J segment lost 1 base and the V segment lost 2 bases, leaving 4 bases of the junction unmatched.

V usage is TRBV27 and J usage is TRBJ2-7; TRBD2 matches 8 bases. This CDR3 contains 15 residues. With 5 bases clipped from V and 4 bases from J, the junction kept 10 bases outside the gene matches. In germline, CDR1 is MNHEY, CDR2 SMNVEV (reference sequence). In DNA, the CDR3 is TGTGCCAGCAGTCGAACGGGGGGGCCGGGGTACGAGCAGTACTTC. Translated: CASSRTGGPGYEQYF.

The CDR3 spells CASRRASGGLNEQFF. In DNA form, the CDR3 reads TGTGCCAGTCGACGGGCTAGCGGGGGTTTAAATGAGCAGTTCTTC. The chain employs TRBV6-5 and TRBJ2-1, with TRBD2 matching 10 bases. V lost 9 bases, J lost 7 bases, and 12 bases stayed unmatched. This CDR3 region has 15 residues. Germline CDR1 reads MNHEY; CDR2 reads SVGAGI.